This T cell receptor beta chain was documented in a study of blood T cell repertoires in COVID-19. Study at large: Both acute and convalescent COVID-19 samples were obtained from the United States, Italy and Spain. Sample material is recorded as cDNA or gDNA derived from T cells, B-cell-depleted T cells, or PBMCs.

Patients of the Seattle cohort, enrolled during active infection, were followed longitudinally. Libraries were prepared by immunoSEQ multiplex PCR; TCRdb keeps only in-frame clonotypes and omits some of them. This sample has about 250,000 clones; approximately 88% occur once, and the top ten carry roughly 6%. V lost 5 bases and J 4 bases, leaving 8 bases between the germline ends. Germline values: CDR1 KGHSH, CDR2 LQKENI. The CDR3 is made up of 12 amino acids. The source is a woman in her twenties or thirties with COVID-19, enrolled during active disease. Sequencing used peripheral blood. This chain links TRBV18 with TRBJ1-1, with D tentatively TRBD1 (5 bases). The CDR3 region has the DNA TGTGCCAGCTCATATGGGGCCACTGAAGCTTTCTTT. It yields the protein CASSYGATEAFF.